This is a list of T cell receptor beta chains from one sample in a study of T cell responses to AZD1222 COVID-19 vaccine. Clones were sequenced by immunoSEQ multiplex PCR, and TCRdb holds only the in-frame ones, with some missing. The sample consists of 130,000 or so clones, almost 95% of them appearing once. Sequenced material: peripheral blood, taken on day 0 of AZD1222 vaccination. The receptors derive from an adult in good health. The CDR3 runs from the conserved cysteine through the conserved F or W. Each record gives: J gene, clone size, V gene, CDR3 protein. Clone size, where shown, is once, few, many, or a class for clones that have expanded.

j_call: TRBJ1-1; clone_size: NA; v_call: TRBV18; cdr3_aa: CASSPRGVNTEAFF
j_call: TRBJ2-1; clone_size: NA; v_call: TRBV15; cdr3_aa: CATSRAGLGEQFF
j_call: TRBJ1-2; clone_size: NA; v_call: TRBV2; cdr3_aa: CASSSNRDAGYTF
j_call: TRBJ2-3; clone_size: few; v_call: TRBV7-3; cdr3_aa: CASSLDGGSTDTQYF
j_call: TRBJ1-2; clone_size: NA; v_call: TRBV4-3; cdr3_aa: CASSQGALSGPYGYTF
j_call: TRBJ1-3; clone_size: NA; v_call: TRBV6-6; cdr3_aa: CASGEWTVTGNTIYF
j_call: TRBJ2-1; clone_size: NA; v_call: TRBV27; cdr3_aa: CASSWRGHNEQFF
j_call: TRBJ1-2; clone_size: NA; v_call: TRBV6-5; cdr3_aa: CASSLEKTANYGYTF
j_call: TRBJ2-4; clone_size: NA; v_call: TRBV5-1; cdr3_aa: CASSQEWGINIQYF
j_call: TRBJ2-7; clone_size: NA; v_call: TRBV5-6; cdr3_aa: CASSRQGATEQYF
j_call: TRBJ2-2; clone_size: once; v_call: TRBV19; cdr3_aa: CASSSVPRTGELFF
j_call: TRBJ1-2; clone_size: NA; v_call: TRBV25-1; cdr3_aa: CASSDSGYGYTF
j_call: TRBJ1-2; clone_size: NA; v_call: TRBV19; cdr3_aa: CASTEPGQGALPLYGYTF
j_call: TRBJ1-1; clone_size: NA; v_call: TRBV6-5; cdr3_aa: CASLETLSNTEAFF
j_call: TRBJ1-2; clone_size: NA; v_call: TRBV25-1; cdr3_aa: CASSESRVGGYTF
j_call: TRBJ2-5; clone_size: NA; v_call: TRBV3-1/TRBV3-2; cdr3_aa: CASSPGPGFETQYF
j_call: TRBJ1-2; clone_size: NA; v_call: TRBV6-5; cdr3_aa: CASSYSYGDPNYGYTF
j_call: TRBJ1-5; clone_size: NA; v_call: TRBV21-1; cdr3_aa: CASTGDDQPQHF
j_call: TRBJ2-7; clone_size: NA; v_call: TRBV9; cdr3_aa: CASSPRQGENEQYF
j_call: TRBJ1-3; clone_size: few; v_call: TRBV4-1; cdr3_aa: CASSPVFVGNTIYF
j_call: TRBJ1-1; clone_size: NA; v_call: TRBV19; cdr3_aa: CASSPRGTGSNTEAFF
j_call: TRBJ2-1; clone_size: NA; v_call: TRBV11-2; cdr3_aa: CASSLGTLYNEQFF
j_call: TRBJ2-2; clone_size: NA; v_call: TRBV5-1; cdr3_aa: CASSLGGSANTGELFF
j_call: TRBJ1-6; clone_size: NA; v_call: TRBV4-1; cdr3_aa: CASSQGGTLHF
j_call: TRBJ1-1; clone_size: once; v_call: TRBV7-9; cdr3_aa: CASSLGQGTEAFF
j_call: TRBJ1-1; clone_size: NA; v_call: TRBV7-9; cdr3_aa: CASSPEEPWTEAFF
j_call: TRBJ1-1; clone_size: NA; v_call: TRBV11-2; cdr3_aa: CASSLSGPTEAFF
j_call: TRBJ1-2; clone_size: NA; v_call: TRBV19; cdr3_aa: CASSIGTVANYGYTF
j_call: TRBJ2-5; clone_size: NA; v_call: TRBV24-1; cdr3_aa: CATKTGVETQYF
j_call: TRBJ1-2; clone_size: NA; v_call: TRBV7-9; cdr3_aa: CASTANYGYTF
j_call: TRBJ1-2; clone_size: NA; v_call: TRBV6-4; cdr3_aa: CASSWGPGGEYGYTF
j_call: TRBJ2-5; clone_size: NA; v_call: TRBV29-1; cdr3_aa: CSTWWTGEETQYF
j_call: TRBJ2-1; clone_size: NA; v_call: TRBV5-1; cdr3_aa: CASSPGTSGYNEQFF
j_call: TRBJ2-1; clone_size: NA; v_call: TRBV3-1/TRBV3-2; cdr3_aa: CASSQQGGQFF
j_call: TRBJ1-1; clone_size: once; v_call: TRBV7-9; cdr3_aa: CASSLDRDTEAFF
j_call: TRBJ1-4; clone_size: NA; v_call: TRBV6-5; cdr3_aa: CASRGNEKLFF
j_call: TRBJ1-6; clone_size: NA; v_call: TRBV5-1; cdr3_aa: CASSLGQGEDSPLHF
j_call: TRBJ2-1; clone_size: NA; v_call: TRBV24-1; cdr3_aa: CATGRGPGNEQFF
j_call: TRBJ2-1; clone_size: NA; v_call: TRBV3-1/TRBV3-2; cdr3_aa: CASSPRSGGQDEQFF
j_call: TRBJ2-5; clone_size: NA; v_call: TRBV2; cdr3_aa: CASTKNRVGETQYF
j_call: TRBJ2-5; clone_size: NA; v_call: TRBV19; cdr3_aa: CASSPGQGREETQYF
j_call: TRBJ2-4; clone_size: NA; v_call: TRBV7-9; cdr3_aa: CASSPHGDIQYF
j_call: TRBJ2-3; clone_size: few; v_call: TRBV30; cdr3_aa: CAWRTGTSGYTQYF